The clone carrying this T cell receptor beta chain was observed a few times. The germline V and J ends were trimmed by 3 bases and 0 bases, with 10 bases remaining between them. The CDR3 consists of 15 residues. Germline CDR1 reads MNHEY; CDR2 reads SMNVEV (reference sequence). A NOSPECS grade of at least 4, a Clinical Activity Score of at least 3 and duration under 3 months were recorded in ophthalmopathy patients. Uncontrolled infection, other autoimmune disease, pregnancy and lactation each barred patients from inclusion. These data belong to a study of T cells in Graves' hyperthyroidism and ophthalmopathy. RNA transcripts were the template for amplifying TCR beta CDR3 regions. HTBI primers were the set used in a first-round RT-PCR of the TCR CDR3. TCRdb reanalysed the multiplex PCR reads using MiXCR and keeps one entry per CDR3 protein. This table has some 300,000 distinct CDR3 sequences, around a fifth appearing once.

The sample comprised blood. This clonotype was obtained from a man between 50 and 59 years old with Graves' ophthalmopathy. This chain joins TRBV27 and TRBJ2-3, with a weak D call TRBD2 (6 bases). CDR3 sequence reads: CASSFRGWSTDTQYF. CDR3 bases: TGTGCCAGCAGTTTCCGGGGGTGGAGCACAGATACGCAGTATTTT.